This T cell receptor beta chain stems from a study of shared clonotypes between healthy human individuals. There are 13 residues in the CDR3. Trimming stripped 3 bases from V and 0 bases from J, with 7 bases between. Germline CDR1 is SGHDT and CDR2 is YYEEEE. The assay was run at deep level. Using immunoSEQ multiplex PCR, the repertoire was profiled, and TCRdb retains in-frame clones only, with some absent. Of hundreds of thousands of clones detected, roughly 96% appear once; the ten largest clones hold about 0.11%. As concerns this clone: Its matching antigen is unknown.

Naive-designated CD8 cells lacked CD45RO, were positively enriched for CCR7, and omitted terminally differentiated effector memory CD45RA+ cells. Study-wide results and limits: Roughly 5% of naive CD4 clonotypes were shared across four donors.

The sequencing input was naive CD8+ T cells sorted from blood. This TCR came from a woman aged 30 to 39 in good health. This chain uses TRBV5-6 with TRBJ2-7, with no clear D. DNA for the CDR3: TGTGCCAGCAGCTACGACCGCTCCTACGAGCAGTACTTC. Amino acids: CASSYDRSYEQYF.